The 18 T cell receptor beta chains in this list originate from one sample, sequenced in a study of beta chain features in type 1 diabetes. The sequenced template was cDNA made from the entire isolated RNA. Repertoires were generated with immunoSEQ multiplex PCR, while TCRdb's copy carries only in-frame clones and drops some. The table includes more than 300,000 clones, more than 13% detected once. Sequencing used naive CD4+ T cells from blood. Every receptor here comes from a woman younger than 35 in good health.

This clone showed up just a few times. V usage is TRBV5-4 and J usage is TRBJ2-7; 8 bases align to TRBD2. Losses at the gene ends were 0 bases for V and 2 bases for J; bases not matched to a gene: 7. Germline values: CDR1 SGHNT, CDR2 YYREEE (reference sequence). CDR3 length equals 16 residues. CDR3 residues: CASSLVSGLAPYEQYF. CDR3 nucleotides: TGTGCCAGCAGCTTGGTCTCAGGACTAGCCCCCTACGAGCAGTACTTC.

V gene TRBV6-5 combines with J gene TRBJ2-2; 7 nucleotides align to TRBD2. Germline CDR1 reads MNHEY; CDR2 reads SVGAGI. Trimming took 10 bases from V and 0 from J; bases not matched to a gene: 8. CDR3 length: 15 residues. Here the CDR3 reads CATSSGGANTGELFF. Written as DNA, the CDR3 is TGTGCCACCTCGTCGGGGGGTGCGAACACCGGGGAGCTGTTTTTT.

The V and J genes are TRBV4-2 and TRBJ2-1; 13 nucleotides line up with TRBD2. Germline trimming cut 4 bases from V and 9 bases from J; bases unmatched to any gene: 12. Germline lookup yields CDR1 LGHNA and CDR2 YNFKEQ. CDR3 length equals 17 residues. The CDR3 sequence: CASSPRTSGSPEGEQFF. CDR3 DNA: TGTGCCAGCAGCCCTCGGACTAGCGGGAGCCCCGAAGGTGAGCAGTTCTTC.

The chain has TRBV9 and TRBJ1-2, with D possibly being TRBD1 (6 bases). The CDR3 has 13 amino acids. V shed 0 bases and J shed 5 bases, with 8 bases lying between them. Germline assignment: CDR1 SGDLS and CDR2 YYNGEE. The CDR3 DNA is TGTGCCAGCAGCGTAGGGGGGCTATATGGCTACACCTTC. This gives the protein CASSVGGLYGYTF. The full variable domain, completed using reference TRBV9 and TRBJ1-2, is DSGVTQTPKHLITATGQRVTLRCSPRSGDLSVYWYQQSLDQGLQFLIQYYNGEERAKGNILERFSAQQFPDLHSELNLSSLELGDSALYFCASSVGGLYGYTFGSGTRLTVV.

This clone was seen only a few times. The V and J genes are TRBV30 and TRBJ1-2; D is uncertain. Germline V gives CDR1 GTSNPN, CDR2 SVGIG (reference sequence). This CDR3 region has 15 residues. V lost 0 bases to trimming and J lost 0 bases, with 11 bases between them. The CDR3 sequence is CAWSVGGYTNYGYTF. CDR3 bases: TGTGCCTGGAGTGTAGGAGGGTACACTAACTATGGCTACACCTTC.

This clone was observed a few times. In nucleotides, the CDR3 is TGCGCCAGCAGCTTGGACAGGGGAGTTTGGGATGGCTACACCTTC. It specifies CASSLDRGVWDGYTF. V gene TRBV5-1 combines with J gene TRBJ1-2, with TRBD1 identical over 7 bases. The junction had 8 bases not matched to a gene; V was cut back by 0 bases and J by 6 bases. The CDR3 is 15 residues long. The germline gives CDR1 SGHRS, CDR2 YFSETQ. The entire variable domain, with the rest obtained from reference TRBV5-1 and TRBJ1-2, is as follows: KAGVTQTPRYLIKTRGQQVTLSCSPISGHRSVSWYQQTPGQGLQFLFEYFSETQRNKGNFPGRFSGRQFSNSRSEMNVSTLELGDSALYLCASSLDRGVWDGYTFGSGTRLTVV.

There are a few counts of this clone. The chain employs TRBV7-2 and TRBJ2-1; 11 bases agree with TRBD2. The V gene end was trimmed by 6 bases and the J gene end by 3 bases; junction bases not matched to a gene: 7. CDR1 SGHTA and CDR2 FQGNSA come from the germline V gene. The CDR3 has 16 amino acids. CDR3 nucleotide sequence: TGTGCCAGCAGACCCCCCGGGACTAGCGGCTACAATGAGCAGTTCTTC. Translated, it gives CASRPPGTSGYNEQFF. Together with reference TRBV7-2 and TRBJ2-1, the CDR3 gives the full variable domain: GAGVSQSPSNKVTEKGKDVELRCDPISGHTALYWYRQSLGQGLEFLIYFQGNSAPDKSGLPSDRFSAERTGGSVSTLTIQRTQQEDSAVYLCASRPPGTSGYNEQFFGPGTRLTVL.

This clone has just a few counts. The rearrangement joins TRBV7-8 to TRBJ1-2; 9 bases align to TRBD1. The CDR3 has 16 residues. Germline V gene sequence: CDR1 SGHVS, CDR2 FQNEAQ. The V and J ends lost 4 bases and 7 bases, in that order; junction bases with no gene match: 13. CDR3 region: CASSSSQGALGTGYTF. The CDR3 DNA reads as TGTGCCAGCAGCTCCTCACAGGGGGCTCTAGGGACTGGCTACACCTTC. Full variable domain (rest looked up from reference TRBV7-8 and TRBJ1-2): GAGVSQSPRYKVAKRGQDVALRCDPISGHVSLFWYQQALGQGPEFLTYFQNEAQLDKSGLPSDRFFAERPEGSVSTLKIQRTQQEDSAVYLCASSSSQGALGTGYTFGSGTRLTVV.

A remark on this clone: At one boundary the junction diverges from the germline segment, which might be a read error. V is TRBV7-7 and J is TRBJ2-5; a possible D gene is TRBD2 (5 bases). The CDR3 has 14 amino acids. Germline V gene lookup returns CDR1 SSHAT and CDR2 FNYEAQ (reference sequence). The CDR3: CASSPGLSQETQYF. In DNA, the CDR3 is TGTGCTAGCAGCCCTGGACTGAGCCAAGAGACCCAGTACTTC.

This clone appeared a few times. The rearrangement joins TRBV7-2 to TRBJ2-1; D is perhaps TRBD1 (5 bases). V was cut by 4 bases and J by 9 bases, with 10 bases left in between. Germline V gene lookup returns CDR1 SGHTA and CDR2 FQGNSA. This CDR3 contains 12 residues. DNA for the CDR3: TGTGCCAGCAGCTATTATGGGGCTGAGCAGTTCTTC. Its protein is CASSYYGAEQFF. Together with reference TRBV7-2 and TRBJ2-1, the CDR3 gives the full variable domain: GAGVSQSPSNKVTEKGKDVELRCDPISGHTALYWYRQSLGQGLEFLIYFQGNSAPDKSGLPSDRFSAERTGGSVSTLTIQRTQQEDSAVYLCASSYYGAEQFFGPGTRLTVL.

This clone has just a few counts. CDR3 nucleotide sequence: TGTGCCAGCACCCCGGCGGCGGAGGAGACCCAGTACTTC. Translation gives CASTPAAEETQYF. The V gene is TRBV2, the J gene TRBJ2-5; D uncertain. Trimming cost V 7 bases and J 5 bases, with 14 bases left between them. Germline CDR1 SNHLY, CDR2 FYNNEI. The CDR3 contains 13 residues. The whole variable domain, filled in from reference TRBV2 and TRBJ2-5, reads EPEVTQTPSHQVTQMGQEVILRCVPISNHLYFYWYRQILGQKVEFLVSFYNNEISEKSEIFDDQFSVERPDGSNFTLKIRSTKLEDSAMYFCASTPAAEETQYFGPGTRLLVL.

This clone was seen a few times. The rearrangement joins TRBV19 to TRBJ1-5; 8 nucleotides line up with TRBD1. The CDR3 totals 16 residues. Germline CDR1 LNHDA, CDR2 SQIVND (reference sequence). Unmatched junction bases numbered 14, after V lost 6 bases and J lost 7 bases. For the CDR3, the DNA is TGTGCCAGTAGCACCGATATAGGACAGGGCGGACAGCCCCAGCATTTT. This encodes CASSTDIGQGGQPQHF.

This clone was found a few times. As DNA, the CDR3 is TGTGCCAGCAGCGGTCCAGGGGTTCTTAGCTCCTACAATGAGCAGTTCTTC. This translates into CASSGPGVLSSYNEQFF. The V and J genes are TRBV7-8 and TRBJ2-1, with D tentatively TRBD1 (6 bases). CDR3 length equals 17 residues. From germline, CDR1 is SGHVS and CDR2 FQNEAQ. V lost 5 bases to trimming and J lost 0 bases, with 17 bases between them.

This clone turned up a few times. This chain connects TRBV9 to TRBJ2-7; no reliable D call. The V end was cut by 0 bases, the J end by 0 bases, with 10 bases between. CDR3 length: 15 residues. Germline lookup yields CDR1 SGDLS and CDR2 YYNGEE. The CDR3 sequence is CASSVATGYSYEQYF. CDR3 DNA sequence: TGTGCCAGCAGCGTAGCTACCGGGTACTCCTACGAGCAGTACTTC.

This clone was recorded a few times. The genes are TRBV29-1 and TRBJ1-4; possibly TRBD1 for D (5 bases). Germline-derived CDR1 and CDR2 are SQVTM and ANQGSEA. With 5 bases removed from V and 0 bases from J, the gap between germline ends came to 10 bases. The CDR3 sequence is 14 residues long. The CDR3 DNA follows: TGCAGCGTTACTCCAGGGTCAACTAATGAAAAACTGTTTTTT. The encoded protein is CSVTPGSTNEKLFF.

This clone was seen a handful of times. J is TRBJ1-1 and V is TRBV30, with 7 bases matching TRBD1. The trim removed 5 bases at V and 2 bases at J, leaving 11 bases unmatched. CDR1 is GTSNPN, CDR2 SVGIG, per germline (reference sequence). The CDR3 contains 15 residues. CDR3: CAWVAYGTANTEAFF. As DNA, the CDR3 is TGTGCCTGGGTCGCTTATGGGACAGCCAACACTGAAGCTTTCTTT.

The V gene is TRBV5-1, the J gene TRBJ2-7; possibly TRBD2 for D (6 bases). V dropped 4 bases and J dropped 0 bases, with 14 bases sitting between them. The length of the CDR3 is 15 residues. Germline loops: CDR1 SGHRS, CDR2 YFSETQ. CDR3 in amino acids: CASSPRTGDSYEQYF. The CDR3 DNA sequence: TGCGCCAGCAGCCCGAGGACGGGAGACTCCTACGAGCAGTACTTC.

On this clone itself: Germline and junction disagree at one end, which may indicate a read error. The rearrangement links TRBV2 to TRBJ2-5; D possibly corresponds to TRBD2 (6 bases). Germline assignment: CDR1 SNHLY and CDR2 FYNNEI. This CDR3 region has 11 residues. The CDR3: CASSLNGGKHF. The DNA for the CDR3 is TGTGCCAGCAGTCTAAATGGGGGGAAGCACTTC.